In this sample, the clone carrying this T cell receptor (beta chain) turned up a few times. Its antigen is not known. These data come from a study of early T cells in non-severe SARS-CoV-2 infection. Study in general: The input, bulk RNA from unsorted whole blood, was sequenced, and chains were unpaired. Study-level points and caveats: Reliance on VDJdb matching favored anti-spike CD8 responses; private and CD4 specificities were missed.

In the library, individual cDNA molecules carried attached unique molecular identifiers. Each CDR3 protein is one row after TCRdb ran MiXCR on the 5' RACE reads. The data show about 48,000 distinct CDR3 sequences, with 6.2% seen just once and approximately 6.3% held by the top ten. This material consisted of whole blood, taken at baseline. This receptor was identified in an adult who was a healthcare worker with PCR-confirmed SARS-CoV-2 infection or an uninfected control (not recorded which).

CDR3 region: CASSRGEGIQYF. The CDR3 coding sequence is TGTGCCAGCAGCCGGGGAGAGGGCATTCAGTACTTC. The chain carries TRBV6-5 and TRBJ2-4; D may be TRBD2 (5 bases). Trimming removed 6 bases at V and 9 bases at J, with 12 bases between. The CDR3 contains 12 residues. The germline gives CDR1 MNHEY, CDR2 SVGAGI.